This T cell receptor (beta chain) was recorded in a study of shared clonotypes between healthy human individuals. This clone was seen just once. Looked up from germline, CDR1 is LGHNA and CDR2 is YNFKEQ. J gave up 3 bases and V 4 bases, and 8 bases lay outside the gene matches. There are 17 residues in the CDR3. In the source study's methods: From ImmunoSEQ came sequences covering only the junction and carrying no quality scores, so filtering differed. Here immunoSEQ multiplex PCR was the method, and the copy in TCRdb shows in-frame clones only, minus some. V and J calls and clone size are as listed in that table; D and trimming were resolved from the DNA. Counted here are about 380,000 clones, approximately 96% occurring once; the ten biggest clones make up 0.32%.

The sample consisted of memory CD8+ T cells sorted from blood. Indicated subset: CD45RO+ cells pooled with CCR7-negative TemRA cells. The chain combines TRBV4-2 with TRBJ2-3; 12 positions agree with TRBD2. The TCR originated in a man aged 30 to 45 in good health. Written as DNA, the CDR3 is TGTGCCAGCAGCCCGGGGACTAGCGGGCTCTATACAGATACGCAGTATTTT. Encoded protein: CASSPGTSGLYTDTQYF.